These 3 T cell receptor beta chains share one sample of origin, sequenced in a study of radiation and T cells in renal cell carcinoma. The protocol was immunoSEQ multiplex PCR, while the TCRdb copy is restricted to in-frame clones and leaves out a portion. Of 70,000 or so clones listed, about four fifths are singletons. The sample's time point: blood 2 weeks post-SBRT. The treatment denotes: 15 Gy SBRT to primary tumor, nephrectomy 4 weeks later. Here the sequenced sample was blood, taken from a patient whose treatment included radiotherapy and nephrectomy. All receptors derive from a man between 60 and 70 years old with renal cell carcinoma.

The table lists this clone with a count of one. This rearrangement joins TRBV10-3 to TRBJ2-1, with TRBD2 identical over 8 bases. This CDR3 is built from 11 residues. With V trimmed by 10 bases and J by 6 bases, 2 bases remained unmatched. Looked up from germline, CDR1 is ENHRY and CDR2 is SYGVKD. Here the CDR3 reads CATTSGNEQFF. CDR3 in DNA: TGTGCCACTACTAGCGGCAATGAGCAGTTCTTC.

The chain combines TRBV28 with TRBJ1-2; TRBD1 matches 7 bases. The CDR3 totals 16 residues. Germline assignment: CDR1 MDHEN and CDR2 SYDVKM. V lost 5 bases and J lost 2; bases outside the gene matches: 11. The CDR3 reads CASSPDTGEWNYGYTF. CDR3 coding DNA: TGTGCCAGCAGTCCAGATACAGGGGAATGGAACTATGGCTACACCTTC.

The V gene is TRBV4-2, the J gene TRBJ1-2, with 11 bases matching TRBD1. Germline V CDR1 and CDR2: LGHNA, YNFKEQ. The V segment lost 0 bases and the J segment 4 bases; nucleotides outside the gene matches: 4. The CDR3 loop spans 16 amino acids. DNA of the CDR3: TGTGCCAGCAGCCAAGATCAGGGGACAGGGGGCTATGGCTACACCTTC. It codes for CASSQDQGTGGYGYTF.